This TCR beta chain was obtained from a study of T cell responses to AZD1222 COVID-19 vaccine. As for the study in general: Recipients boosted at about 4 weeks or about 12 weeks are pooled.

Some clones are missing from TCRdb's copy, which holds only in-frame ones; the method was immunoSEQ multiplex PCR. The profile shows about 120,000 clones, 90% to 95% of them singletons. Study-level points and caveats: White British donors predominated, females outnumbered males, and clonal diversity was possibly underestimated. Reports indicate that nearly half of spike-specific TCRs are directed at unmutated variant regions. Just six AZD1222 recipients were seropositive at baseline.

Concerning this clone: What it binds is unknown.

From germline, CDR1 is LGHNA and CDR2 YSLEER. The V and J ends lost 4 bases and 2 bases, in that order; junction bases with no gene match: 6. The CDR3 has 16 residues. This receptor was identified in an adult in good health. This chain connects TRBV4-3 to TRBJ2-3; 10 bases are shared with TRBD1. Sequencing used peripheral blood, obtained on day 0 of AZD1222 vaccination. CDR3 in amino acids: CASSRGQGVITDTQYF. The CDR3 DNA follows: TGCGCCAGCAGCCGTGGACAGGGGGTAATCACAGATACGCAGTATTTT.